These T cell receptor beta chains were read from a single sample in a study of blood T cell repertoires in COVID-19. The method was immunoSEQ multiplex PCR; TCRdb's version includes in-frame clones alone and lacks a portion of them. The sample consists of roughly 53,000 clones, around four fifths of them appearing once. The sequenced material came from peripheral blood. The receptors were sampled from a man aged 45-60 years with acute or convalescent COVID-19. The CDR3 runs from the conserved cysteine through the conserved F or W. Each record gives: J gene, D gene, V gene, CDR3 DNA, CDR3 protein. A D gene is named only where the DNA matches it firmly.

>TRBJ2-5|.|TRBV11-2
TGTGCCAGCAGCTTAGATCGGGAAGAGACCCAGTACTTC
CASSLDREETQYF
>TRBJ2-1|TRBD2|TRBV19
TGTGCCAGTAGTATGACTAGCGGGAGTTTGGAGCAGTTCTTC
CASSMTSGSLEQFF
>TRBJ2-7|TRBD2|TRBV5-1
TGCGCCAGCAGCTACCCTAGCGGGAACTACGAGCAGTACTTC
CASSYPSGNYEQYF
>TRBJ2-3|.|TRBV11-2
TGTGCCAGCAGCTCGATGGGGCCGGCGGATACGCAGTATTTT
CASSSMGPADTQYF
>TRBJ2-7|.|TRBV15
TGTGCCACCAGCCCGACAGGTTACGAGCAGTACTTC
CATSPTGYEQYF
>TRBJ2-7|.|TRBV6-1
TGTGCCAGCAGTGACCAATACGAGCAGTACTTC
CASSDQYEQYF
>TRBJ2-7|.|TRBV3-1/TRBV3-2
TGTGCCAGCAGCCGAGACAAGGGAGCCATGCAGTACTTC
CASSRDKGAMQYF
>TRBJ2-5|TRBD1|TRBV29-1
TGCAGCGGAAACCACAGGGGAGAGACCCAGTACTTC
CSGNHRGETQYF
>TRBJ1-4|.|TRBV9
TGTGCCAGCAGCGTAGGAGGGAGGAATGAAAAACTGTTTTTT
CASSVGGRNEKLFF
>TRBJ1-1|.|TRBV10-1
TGCGCCAGCTCGGACAGAAACACTGAAGCTTTCTTT
CASSDRNTEAFF
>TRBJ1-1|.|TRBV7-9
TGTGCCAGCAGCCACGTAACAGTAAGAACTGAAGCTTTCTTT
CASSHVTVRTEAFF
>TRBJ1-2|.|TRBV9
TGTGCCAGCAGCGTAGACAGGAACTATGGCTACACCTTC
CASSVDRNYGYTF